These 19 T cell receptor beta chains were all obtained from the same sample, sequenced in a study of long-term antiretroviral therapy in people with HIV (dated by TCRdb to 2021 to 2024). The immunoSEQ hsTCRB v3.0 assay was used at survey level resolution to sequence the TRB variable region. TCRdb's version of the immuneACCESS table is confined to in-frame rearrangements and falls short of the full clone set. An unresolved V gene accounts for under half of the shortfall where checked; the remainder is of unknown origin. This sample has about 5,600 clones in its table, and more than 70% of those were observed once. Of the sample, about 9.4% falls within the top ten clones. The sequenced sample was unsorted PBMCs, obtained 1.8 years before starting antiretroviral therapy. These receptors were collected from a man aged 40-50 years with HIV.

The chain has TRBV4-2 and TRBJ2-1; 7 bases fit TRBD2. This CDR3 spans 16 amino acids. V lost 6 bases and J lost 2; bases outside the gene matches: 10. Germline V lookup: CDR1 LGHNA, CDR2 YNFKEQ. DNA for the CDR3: TGTGCCAGCAGTACCCTCCGGGAGGCGACCTACAATGAGCAGTTCTTC. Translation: CASSTLREATYNEQFF.

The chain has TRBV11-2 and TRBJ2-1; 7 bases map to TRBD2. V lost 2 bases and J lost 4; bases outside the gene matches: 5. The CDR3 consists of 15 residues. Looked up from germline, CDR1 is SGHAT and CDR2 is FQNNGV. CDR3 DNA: TGTGCCAGCAGCTTACTAGCGGTGATATACAATGAGCAGTTCTTC. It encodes CASSLLAVIYNEQFF. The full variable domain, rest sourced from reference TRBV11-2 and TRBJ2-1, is EAGVAQSPRYKIIEKRQSVAFWCNPISGHATLYWYQQILGQGPKLLIQFQNNGVVDDSQLPKDRFSAERLKGVDSTLKIQPAKLEDSAVYLCASSLLAVIYNEQFFGPGTRLTVL.

The CDR3 DNA is TGTGCCAGCAGCTTGGCGCTGGCTGGAAACACCATATATTTT. It encodes CASSLALAGNTIYF. The chain has TRBV5-5 and TRBJ1-3; D not resolved. This CDR3 is 14 amino acids long. The V gene's germline CDR1 is SGHKS and CDR2 YYEKEE (reference sequence). The V end lost 0 bases, the J end lost 2 bases, and 6 bases lay between the germline ends. The whole variable domain, remainder taken from reference TRBV5-5 and TRBJ1-3, is DAGVTQSPTHLIKTRGQQVTLRCSPISGHKSVSWYQQVLGQGPQFIFQYYEKEERGRGNFPDRFSARQFPNYSSELNVNALLLGDSALYLCASSLALAGNTIYFGEGSWLTVV.

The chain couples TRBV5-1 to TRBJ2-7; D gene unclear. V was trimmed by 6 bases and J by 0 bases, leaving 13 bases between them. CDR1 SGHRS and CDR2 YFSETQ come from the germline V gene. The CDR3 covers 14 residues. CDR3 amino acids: CASKSDPSSYEQYF. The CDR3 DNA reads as TGCGCCAGCAAATCGGACCCGAGCTCCTACGAGCAGTACTTC.

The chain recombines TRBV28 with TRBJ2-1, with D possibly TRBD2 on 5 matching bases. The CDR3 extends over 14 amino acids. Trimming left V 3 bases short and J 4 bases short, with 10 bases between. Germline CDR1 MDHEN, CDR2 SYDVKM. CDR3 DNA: TGTGCCAGCAGTTTTGAAGGAGGATACAATGAGCAGTTCTTC. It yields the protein CASSFEGGYNEQFF.

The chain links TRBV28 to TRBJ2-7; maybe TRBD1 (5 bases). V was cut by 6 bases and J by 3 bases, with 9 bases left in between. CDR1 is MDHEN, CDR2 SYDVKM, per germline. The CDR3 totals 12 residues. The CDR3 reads CASREGVYEQYF. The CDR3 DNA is TGTGCCAGCAGAGAAGGGGTCTACGAGCAGTACTTC.

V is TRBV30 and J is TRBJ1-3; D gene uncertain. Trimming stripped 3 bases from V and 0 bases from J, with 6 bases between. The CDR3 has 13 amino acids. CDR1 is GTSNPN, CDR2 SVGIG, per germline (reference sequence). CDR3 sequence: CAWSHISGNTIYF. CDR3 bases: TGTGCCTGGAGCCATATCTCTGGAAACACCATATATTTT.

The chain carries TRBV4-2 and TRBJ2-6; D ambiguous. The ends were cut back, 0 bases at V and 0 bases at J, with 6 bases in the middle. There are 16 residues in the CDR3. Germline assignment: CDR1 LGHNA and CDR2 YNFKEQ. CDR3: CASSQEASSGANVLTF. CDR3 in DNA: TGTGCCAGCAGCCAAGAAGCTAGCTCTGGGGCCAACGTCCTGACTTTC.

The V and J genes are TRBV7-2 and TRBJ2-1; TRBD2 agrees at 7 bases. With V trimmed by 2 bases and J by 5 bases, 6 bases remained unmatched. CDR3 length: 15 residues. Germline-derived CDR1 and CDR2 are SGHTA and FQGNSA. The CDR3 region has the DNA TGTGCCAGCAGCTTAACCGGGACTACCAACAATGAGCAGTTCTTC. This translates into CASSLTGTTNNEQFF.

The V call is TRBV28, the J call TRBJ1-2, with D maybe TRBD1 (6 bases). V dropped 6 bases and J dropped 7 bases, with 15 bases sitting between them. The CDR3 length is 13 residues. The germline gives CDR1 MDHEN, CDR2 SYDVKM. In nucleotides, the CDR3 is TGTGCCAGCAGCCCCCCGCTGGGGGCTGGCTACACCTTC. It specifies CASSPPLGAGYTF.

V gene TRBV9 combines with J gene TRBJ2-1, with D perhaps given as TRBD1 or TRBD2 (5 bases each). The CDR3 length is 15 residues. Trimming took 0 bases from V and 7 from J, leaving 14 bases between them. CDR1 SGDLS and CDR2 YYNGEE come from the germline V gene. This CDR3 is CASSVEVSGQNEQFF. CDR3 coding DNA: TGTGCCAGCAGCGTAGAAGTCTCGGGGCAAAATGAGCAGTTCTTC.

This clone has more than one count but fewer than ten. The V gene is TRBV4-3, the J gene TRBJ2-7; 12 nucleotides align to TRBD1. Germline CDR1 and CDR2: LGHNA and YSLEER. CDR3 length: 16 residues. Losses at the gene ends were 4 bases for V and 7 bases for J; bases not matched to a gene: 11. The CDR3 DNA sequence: TGCGCCAGCAGCCTAAGAGCCGGGACAGGGGGCCTGGAGCAGTACTTC. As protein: CASSLRAGTGGLEQYF.

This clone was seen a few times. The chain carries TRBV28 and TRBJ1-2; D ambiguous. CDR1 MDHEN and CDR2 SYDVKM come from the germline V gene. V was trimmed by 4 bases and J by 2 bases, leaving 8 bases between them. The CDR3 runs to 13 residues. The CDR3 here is CASSYSGNYGYTF. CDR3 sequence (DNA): TGTGCCAGCAGTTATTCGGGGAACTATGGCTACACCTTC.

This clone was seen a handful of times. For the CDR3, the DNA is TGTGCCAGCAGCACCCCCCGGGACAGCGCCTACAATGAGCAGTTCTTC. Encoded protein: CASSTPRDSAYNEQFF. The genes are TRBV7-9 and TRBJ2-1; TRBD1 matches 7 bases. V shed 5 bases and J 2 bases; nucleotides not matched to a gene: 9. The V gene's germline CDR1 is SEHNR and CDR2 FQNEAQ (reference sequence). This CDR3 has 16 amino acids.

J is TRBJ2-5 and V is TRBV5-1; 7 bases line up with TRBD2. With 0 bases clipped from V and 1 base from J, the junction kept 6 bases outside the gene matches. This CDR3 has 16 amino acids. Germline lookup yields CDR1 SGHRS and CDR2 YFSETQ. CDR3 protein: CASSLGGTSAQETQYF. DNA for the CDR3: TGCGCCAGCAGCTTGGGAGGTACTAGCGCCCAAGAGACCCAGTACTTC.

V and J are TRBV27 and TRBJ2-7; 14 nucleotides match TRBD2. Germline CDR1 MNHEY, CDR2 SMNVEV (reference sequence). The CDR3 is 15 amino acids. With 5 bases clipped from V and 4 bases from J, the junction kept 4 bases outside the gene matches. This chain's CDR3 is CASSTRTSGRYEQYF. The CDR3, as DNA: TGTGCCAGCAGTACCCGGACTAGCGGGAGGTACGAGCAGTACTTC.

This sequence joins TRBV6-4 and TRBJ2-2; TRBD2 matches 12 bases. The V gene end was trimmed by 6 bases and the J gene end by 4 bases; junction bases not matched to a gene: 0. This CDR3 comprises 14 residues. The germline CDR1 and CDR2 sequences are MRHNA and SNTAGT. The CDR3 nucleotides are TGTGCCAGCAGGACTAGCGGGAGCACCGGGGAGCTGTTTTTT. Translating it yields CASRTSGSTGELFF.

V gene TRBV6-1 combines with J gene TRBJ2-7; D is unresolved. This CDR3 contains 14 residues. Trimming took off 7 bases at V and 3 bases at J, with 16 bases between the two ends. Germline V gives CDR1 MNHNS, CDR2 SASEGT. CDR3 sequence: CASINVFGDYEQYF. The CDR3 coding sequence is TGTGCCAGCATTAATGTTTTTGGGGACTACGAGCAGTACTTC.

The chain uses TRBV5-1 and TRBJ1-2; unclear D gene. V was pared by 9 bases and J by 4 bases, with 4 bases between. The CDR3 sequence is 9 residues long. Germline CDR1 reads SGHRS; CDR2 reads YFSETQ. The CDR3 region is CATTYGYTF. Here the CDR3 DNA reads TGCGCCACTACCTATGGCTACACCTTC.